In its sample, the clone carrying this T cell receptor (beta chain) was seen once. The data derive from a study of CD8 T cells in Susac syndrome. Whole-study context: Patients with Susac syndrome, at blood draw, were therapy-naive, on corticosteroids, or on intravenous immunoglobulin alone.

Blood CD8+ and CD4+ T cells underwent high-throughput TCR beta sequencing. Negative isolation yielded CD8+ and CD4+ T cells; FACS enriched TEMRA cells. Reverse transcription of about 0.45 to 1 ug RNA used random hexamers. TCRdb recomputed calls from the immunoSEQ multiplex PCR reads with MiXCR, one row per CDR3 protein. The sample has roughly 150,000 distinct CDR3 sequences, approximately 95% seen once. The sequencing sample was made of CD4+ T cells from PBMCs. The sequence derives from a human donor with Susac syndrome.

DNA for the CDR3: TGTGCCAGCAGCTTGGCAGGGGGCTACGAGCAGTACTTC. It encodes CASSLAGGYEQYF. The chain combines TRBV7-9 with TRBJ2-7; 7 bases align to TRBD1. This CDR3 region has 13 residues. Per germline, CDR1 SEHNR and CDR2 FQNEAQ (reference sequence). J was trimmed by 3 bases and V by 3 bases; bases with no gene match: 2.